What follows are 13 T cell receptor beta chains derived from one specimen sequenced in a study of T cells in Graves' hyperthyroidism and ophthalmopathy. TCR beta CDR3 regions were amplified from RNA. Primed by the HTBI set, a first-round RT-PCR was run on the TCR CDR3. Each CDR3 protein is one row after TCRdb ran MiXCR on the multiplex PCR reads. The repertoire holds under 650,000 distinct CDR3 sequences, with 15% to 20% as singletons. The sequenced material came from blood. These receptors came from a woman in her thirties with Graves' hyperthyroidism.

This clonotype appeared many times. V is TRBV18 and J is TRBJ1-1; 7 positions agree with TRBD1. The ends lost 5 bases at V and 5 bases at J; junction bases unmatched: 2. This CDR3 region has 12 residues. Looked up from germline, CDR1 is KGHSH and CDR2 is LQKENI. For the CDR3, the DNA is TGTGCCAGCTCAGTGGACAGGACTGAAGCTTTCTTT. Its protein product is CASSVDRTEAFF.

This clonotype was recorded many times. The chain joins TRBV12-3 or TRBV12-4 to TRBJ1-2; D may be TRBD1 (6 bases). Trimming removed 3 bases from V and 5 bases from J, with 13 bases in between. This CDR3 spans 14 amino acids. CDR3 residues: CASSFVGQRYGYTF. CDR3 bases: TGTGCCAGCAGTTTCGTTGGACAGAGGTATGGCTACACCTTC.

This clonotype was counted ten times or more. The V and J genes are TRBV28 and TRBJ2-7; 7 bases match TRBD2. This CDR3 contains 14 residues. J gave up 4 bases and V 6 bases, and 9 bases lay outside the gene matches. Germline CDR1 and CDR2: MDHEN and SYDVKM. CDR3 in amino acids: CASSWGGRGYEQYF. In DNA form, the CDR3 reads TGTGCCAGCAGCTGGGGCGGGAGAGGTTACGAGCAGTACTTC.

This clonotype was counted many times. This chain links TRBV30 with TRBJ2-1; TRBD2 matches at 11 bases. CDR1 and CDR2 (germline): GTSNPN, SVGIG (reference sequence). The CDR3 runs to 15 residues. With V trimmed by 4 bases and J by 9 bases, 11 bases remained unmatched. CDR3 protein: CAWTGGLAVGGEQFF. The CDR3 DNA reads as TGTGCCTGGACGGGGGGACTAGCGGTTGGTGGTGAGCAGTTCTTC.

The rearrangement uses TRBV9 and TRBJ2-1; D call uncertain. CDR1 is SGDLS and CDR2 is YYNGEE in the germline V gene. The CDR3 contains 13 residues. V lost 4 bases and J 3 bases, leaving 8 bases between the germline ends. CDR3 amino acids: CASSQADYNEQFF. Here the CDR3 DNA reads TGTGCCAGCAGCCAGGCAGACTACAATGAGCAGTTCTTC.

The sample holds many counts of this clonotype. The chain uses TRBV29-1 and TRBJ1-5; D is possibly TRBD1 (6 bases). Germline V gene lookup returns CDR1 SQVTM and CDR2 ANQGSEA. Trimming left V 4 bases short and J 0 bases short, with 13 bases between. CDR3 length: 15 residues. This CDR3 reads CSVGFGRGSNQPQHF. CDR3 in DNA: TGCAGCGTTGGGTTTGGCAGGGGTAGCAATCAGCCCCAGCATTTT. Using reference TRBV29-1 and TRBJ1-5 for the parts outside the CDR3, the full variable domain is SAVISQKPSRDICQRGTSLTIQCQVDSQVTMMFWYRQQPGQSLTLIATANQGSEATYESGFVIDKFPISRPNLTFSTLTVSNMSPEDSSIYLCSVGFGRGSNQPQHFGDGTRLSIL.

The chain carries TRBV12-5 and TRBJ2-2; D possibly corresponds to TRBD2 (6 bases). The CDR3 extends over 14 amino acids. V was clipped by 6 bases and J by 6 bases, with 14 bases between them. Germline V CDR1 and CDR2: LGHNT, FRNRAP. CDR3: CASGLARAPGELFF. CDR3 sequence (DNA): TGTGCTAGTGGCCTAGCGAGAGCCCCCGGGGAGCTGTTTTTT.

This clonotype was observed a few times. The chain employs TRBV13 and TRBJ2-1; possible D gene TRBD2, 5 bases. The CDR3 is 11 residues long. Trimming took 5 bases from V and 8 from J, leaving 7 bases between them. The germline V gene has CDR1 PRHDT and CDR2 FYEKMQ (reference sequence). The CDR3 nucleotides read TGTGCCAGCAGCGGGAGCGATGAGCAGTTCTTC. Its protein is CASSGSDEQFF.

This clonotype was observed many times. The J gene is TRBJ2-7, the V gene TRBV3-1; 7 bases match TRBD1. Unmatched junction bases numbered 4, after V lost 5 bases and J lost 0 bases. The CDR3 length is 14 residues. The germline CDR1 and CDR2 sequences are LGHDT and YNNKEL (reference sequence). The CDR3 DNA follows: TGTGCCAGCAGCAGCCAGGGGGTCTCCTACGAGCAGTACTTC. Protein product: CASSSQGVSYEQYF.

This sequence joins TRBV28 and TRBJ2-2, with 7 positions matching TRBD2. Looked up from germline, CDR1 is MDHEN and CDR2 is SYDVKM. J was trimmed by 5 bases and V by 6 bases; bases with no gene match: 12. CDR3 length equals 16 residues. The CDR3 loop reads CASRMMTSLITGELFF. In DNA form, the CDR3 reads TGTGCCAGCAGAATGATGACTAGCCTAATAACCGGGGAGCTGTTTTTT.

The CDR3: CSARHPGRRTIYF. The CDR3 DNA reads as TGCAGTGCTAGACACCCGGGTAGACGCACCATATATTTT. The V call is TRBV20-1, the J call TRBJ1-3; D unresolved. The ends were cut back, 2 bases at V and 9 bases at J, with 14 bases in the middle. This CDR3 contains 13 residues. Germline V gene data show CDR1 as DFQATT and CDR2 as SNEGSKA (reference sequence).

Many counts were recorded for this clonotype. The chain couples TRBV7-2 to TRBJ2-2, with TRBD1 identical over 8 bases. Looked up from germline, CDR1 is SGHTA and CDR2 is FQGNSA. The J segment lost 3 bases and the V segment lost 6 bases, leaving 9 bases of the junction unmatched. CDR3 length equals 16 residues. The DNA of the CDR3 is TGTGCCAGCAGGGCAGGGGGCTTCGTTGACACCGGGGAGCTGTTTTTT. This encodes CASRAGGFVDTGELFF.

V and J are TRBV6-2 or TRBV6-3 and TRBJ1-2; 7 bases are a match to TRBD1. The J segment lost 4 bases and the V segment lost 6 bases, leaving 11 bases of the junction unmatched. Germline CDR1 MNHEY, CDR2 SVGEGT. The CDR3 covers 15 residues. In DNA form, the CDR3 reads TGTGCCAGCAGCCGATCACGACAGGGTTCCTATGGCTACACCTTC. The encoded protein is CASSRSRQGSYGYTF.